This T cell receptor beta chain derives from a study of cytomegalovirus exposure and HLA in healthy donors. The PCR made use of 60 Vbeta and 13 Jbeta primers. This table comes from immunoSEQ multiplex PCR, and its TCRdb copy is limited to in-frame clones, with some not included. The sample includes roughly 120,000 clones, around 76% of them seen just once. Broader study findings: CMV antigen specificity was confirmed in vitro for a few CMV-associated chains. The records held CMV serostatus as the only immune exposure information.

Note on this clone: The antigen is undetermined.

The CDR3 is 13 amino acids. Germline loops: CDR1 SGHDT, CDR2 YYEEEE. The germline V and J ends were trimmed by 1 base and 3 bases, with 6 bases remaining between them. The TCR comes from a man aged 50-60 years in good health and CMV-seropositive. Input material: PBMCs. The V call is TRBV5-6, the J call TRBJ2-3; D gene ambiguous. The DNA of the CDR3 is TGTGCCAGCAGCTTGACTGCGACAGATACGCAGTATTTT. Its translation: CASSLTATDTQYF.